A selection of T cell receptor beta chains follows, all from one sample in a study of tumor-infiltrating lymphocytes in oesophageal squamous cell carcinoma. A single record per CDR3 protein comes from TCRdb applying MiXCR to the PCR reads. The sample consists of roughly 20,000 distinct CDR3 sequences, about 35% of them appearing once. The sample was esophageal tumor tissue. These receptors all stem from a male donor with esophageal squamous cell carcinoma. The CDR3 runs from the conserved cysteine through the conserved F or W. A D gene is named only where the DNA matches it firmly. Clone size, where shown, is once, few, many, or a class for clones that have expanded.

V: TRBV6-9; size: NA; D: NA; J: TRBJ2-3; CDR3: CASSDSKYSTDTQYF; DNA: TGTGCCAGCAGTGACTCGAAATATAGCACAGATACGCAGTATTTT
V: TRBV12-3/TRBV12-4; size: NA; D: TRBD1; J: TRBJ1-2; CDR3: CASSSETGNYGYTF; DNA: TGTGCCAGCAGTTCGGAGACAGGGAACTATGGCTACACCTTC
V: TRBV20-1; size: NA; D: NA; J: TRBJ1-2; CDR3: CSPASGTVSDGYTF; DNA: TGCAGTCCTGCCAGCGGGACGGTTTCGGATGGCTACACCTTC
V: TRBV14; size: NA; D: NA; J: TRBJ1-3; CDR3: CASSLRTSGNTIYF; DNA: TGTGCCAGCAGCCTCCGGACCTCTGGAAACACCATATATTTT
V: TRBV28; size: many; D: TRBD1; J: TRBJ1-1; CDR3: CASRLTGGRGNYEAFF; DNA: TGTGCCAGCAGACTCACAGGGGGCAGGGGGAACTACGAAGCTTTCTTT
V: TRBV20-1; size: NA; D: NA; J: TRBJ1-2; CDR3: CSARVRQGTYGYTF; DNA: TGCAGTGCTAGAGTCCGGCAGGGGACCTATGGCTACACCTTC
V: TRBV28; size: NA; D: NA; J: TRBJ2-7; CDR3: CASSYTYYEQYF; DNA: TGTGCCAGCAGTTATACTTACTACGAGCAGTACTTC
V: TRBV7-9; size: NA; D: NA; J: TRBJ2-1; CDR3: CASSRGISNEQFF; DNA: TGTGCCAGCAGCCGCGGGATCTCCAATGAGCAGTTCTTC
V: TRBV20-1; size: few; D: TRBD2; J: TRBJ2-7; CDR3: CSAPPPGLAPYEQYF; DNA: TGCAGTGCTCCACCTCCGGGACTAGCGCCCTACGAGCAGTACTTC
V: TRBV19; size: NA; D: NA; J: TRBJ1-1; CDR3: CASISQGGAEAFF; DNA: TGTGCCAGTATCTCACAGGGTGGCGCTGAAGCTTTCTTT
V: TRBV6-2/TRBV6-3; size: many; D: NA; J: TRBJ2-7; CDR3: CASSYMNYEQYF; DNA: TGTGCCAGCAGTTACATGAACTACGAGCAGTACTTC
V: TRBV7-9; size: medium-sized; D: TRBD1; J: TRBJ2-7; CDR3: CASSSPTGTGVTYEQYF; DNA: TGTGCCAGCAGCTCTCCCACCGGGACAGGGGTAACCTACGAGCAGTACTTC
V: TRBV7-2; size: NA; D: NA; J: TRBJ2-3; CDR3: CASSYTATQDTQYF; DNA: TGTGCCAGCAGCTACACAGCGACGCAAGATACGCAGTATTTT
V: TRBV9; size: NA; D: TRBD1; J: TRBJ2-1; CDR3: CASSPWDREHRFF; DNA: TGTGCCAGCAGCCCATGGGACAGGGAACATAGGTTCTTC
V: TRBV28; size: many; D: NA; J: TRBJ1-1; CDR3: CASSLVGLNTEAFF; DNA: TGTGCCAGCAGTTTAGTGGGCCTTAACACTGAAGCTTTCTTT
V: TRBV18; size: many; D: TRBD1; J: TRBJ1-4; CDR3: CASSPGQSNEKLFF; DNA: TGTGCCAGCTCACCGGGACAGTCGAACGAAAAACTGTTTTTT
V: TRBV7-9; size: medium-sized; D: NA; J: TRBJ2-7; CDR3: CASSLAVSRGEQYF; DNA: TGTGCCAGCAGCTTAGCGGTATCCCGAGGGGAGCAGTACTTC
V: TRBV7-8; size: NA; D: NA; J: TRBJ1-2; CDR3: CASSQDTPGNYGYTF; DNA: TGTGCCAGCAGCCAGGACACTCCCGGCAACTATGGCTACACCTTC
V: TRBV10-1; size: many; D: TRBD1; J: TRBJ2-1; CDR3: CASSETGGSNEQFF; DNA: TGCGCCAGCAGTGAAACAGGGGGCTCCAATGAGCAGTTCTTC
V: TRBV10-3; size: many; D: NA; J: TRBJ2-5; CDR3: CAIRHLEPDRGQYF; DNA: TGTGCCATCAGACACCTGGAACCCGACAGAGGGCAGTACTTC
V: TRBV5-6; size: many; D: TRBD1; J: TRBJ1-2; CDR3: CASDRGGYGYTF; DNA: TGTGCCAGCGACAGGGGAGGCTATGGCTACACCTTC
V: TRBV25-1; size: NA; D: TRBD2; J: TRBJ2-7; CDR3: CASSESGTATYEQYF; DNA: TGTGCCAGCAGTGAGAGCGGGACGGCGACTTACGAGCAGTACTTC
V: TRBV27; size: NA; D: NA; J: TRBJ2-7; CDR3: CASSLGAQGPYEQYF; DNA: TGTGCCAGCAGTTTGGGGGCGCAGGGCCCCTACGAGCAGTACTTC
V: TRBV6-1; size: many; D: NA; J: TRBJ1-1; CDR3: CATRGGFTEAFF; DNA: TGTGCCACCCGGGGGGGGTTCACTGAAGCTTTCTTT
V: TRBV2; size: NA; D: NA; J: TRBJ2-1; CDR3: CASSEARKGEQFF; DNA: TGTGCCAGCAGTGAAGCTCGTAAGGGAGAGCAGTTCTTC
V: TRBV7-2; size: NA; D: NA; J: TRBJ2-5; CDR3: CASSLYPTRRETQYF; DNA: TGTGCCAGCAGCTTATATCCTACTAGAAGGGAGACCCAGTACTTC
V: TRBV19; size: few; D: NA; J: TRBJ2-7; CDR3: CASSPMIGQQQYF; DNA: TGTGCCAGTAGCCCGATGATTGGACAGCAGCAGTACTTC
V: TRBV24-1; size: many; D: NA; J: TRBJ2-7; CDR3: CATFPGTSSSYEQYF; DNA: TGTGCCACCTTTCCCGGGACTTCGAGCTCCTACGAGCAGTACTTC
V: TRBV10-2; size: many; D: TRBD2; J: TRBJ2-1; CDR3: CASSDRGLAGGLSWSYNEQFF; DNA: TGCGCCAGCAGCGACAGGGGACTAGCGGGAGGGCTTAGCTGGTCCTACAATGAGCAGTTCTTC
V: TRBV28; size: many; D: NA; J: TRBJ1-1; CDR3: CASSFSKTGGGPEAFF; DNA: TGTGCCAGCAGTTTCTCCAAAACGGGGGGCGGGCCCGAAGCTTTCTTT
V: TRBV6-6; size: NA; D: NA; J: TRBJ2-1; CDR3: CASSSSDWPNEQFF; DNA: TGTGCCAGCAGTTCCTCAGACTGGCCAAATGAGCAGTTCTTC
V: TRBV6-1; size: medium-sized; D: TRBD1; J: TRBJ2-3; CDR3: CASSKRQGGTDTQYF; DNA: TGTGCCAGCAGCAAACGACAGGGGGGCACAGATACGCAGTATTTT
V: TRBV7-7; size: NA; D: NA; J: TRBJ2-2; CDR3: CASSPTSSGELFF; DNA: TGTGCTAGCAGCCCAACTAGTTCCGGGGAGCTGTTTTTT
V: TRBV4-3; size: many; D: NA; J: TRBJ2-7; CDR3: CASSQDEGPGAYEQYF; DNA: TGCGCCAGCAGCCAAGACGAGGGGCCAGGGGCCTACGAGCAGTACTTC
V: TRBV4-3; size: many; D: NA; J: TRBJ2-7; CDR3: CASSQDRGTLTYEQYF; DNA: TGCGCCAGCAGCCAAGATCGCGGGACATTAACCTACGAGCAGTACTTC
V: TRBV19; size: many; D: TRBD1; J: TRBJ1-5; CDR3: CASSTIGTANQPQHF; DNA: TGTGCCAGTAGTACAATAGGGACAGCCAATCAGCCCCAGCATTTT
V: TRBV28; size: medium-sized; D: NA; J: TRBJ2-1; CDR3: CASSLGSEQFF; DNA: TGTGCCAGCAGTTTAGGGTCTGAGCAGTTCTTC
V: TRBV11-3; size: NA; D: NA; J: TRBJ1-6; CDR3: CASSFCEQHF; DNA: TGTGCCAGCAGCTTCTGCGAGCAGCACTTT
V: TRBV19; size: once; D: NA; J: TRBJ2-3; CDR3: CASSATGTGGTDTQYF; DNA: TGTGCCAGTAGTGCGACAGGTACCGGCGGCACAGATACGCAGTATTTT
V: TRBV10-2; size: many; D: NA; J: TRBJ2-7; CDR3: CASSEPGPHYEQYF; DNA: TGCGCCAGCAGTGAGCCGGGACCGCACTACGAGCAGTACTTC
V: TRBV28; size: NA; D: NA; J: TRBJ2-1; CDR3: CASSWDFRDEQFF; DNA: TGTGCCAGCAGTTGGGACTTTAGGGATGAGCAGTTCTTC
V: TRBV5-1; size: NA; D: TRBD2; J: TRBJ2-3; CDR3: CASSIGETSGLTDTQYF; DNA: TGCGCCAGCAGCATAGGTGAGACTAGCGGGCTCACAGATACGCAGTATTTT
V: TRBV7-9; size: NA; D: TRBD2; J: TRBJ2-3; CDR3: CASSLLPGLAGDTQYF; DNA: TGTGCCAGCAGCCTACTCCCGGGACTAGCGGGAGATACGCAGTATTTT
V: TRBV7-4; size: NA; D: TRBD2; J: TRBJ2-2; CDR3: CASKPAGALNTGELFF; DNA: TGTGCCAGCAAGCCAGCGGGGGCCCTGAACACCGGGGAGCTGTTTTTT
V: TRBV23-1; size: few; D: NA; J: TRBJ2-7; CDR3: CASTPHQRPGQYYEQYF; DNA: TGCGCCAGCACTCCACACCAAAGACCCGGACAGTACTACGAGCAGTACTTC
V: TRBV5-1; size: many; D: TRBD2; J: TRBJ2-7; CDR3: CASSEGTSGPRQQYF; DNA: TGCGCCAGCAGTGAAGGGACTAGCGGGCCGAGGCAGCAGTACTTC
V: TRBV6-4; size: medium-sized; D: TRBD1; J: TRBJ2-6; CDR3: CASSDSSGGSGANVLTF; DNA: TGTGCCAGCAGTGACTCGTCAGGGGGCTCTGGGGCCAACGTCCTGACTTTC
V: TRBV7-3; size: many; D: NA; J: TRBJ2-1; CDR3: CASSLTSQGYNEQFF; DNA: TGTGCCAGCAGCTTAACGTCTCAAGGCTACAATGAGCAGTTCTTC
V: TRBV28; size: few; D: NA; J: TRBJ1-4; CDR3: CASSSPSAGTAEKLFF; DNA: TGTGCCAGCAGTTCTCCCAGCGCCGGGACGGCTGAAAAACTGTTTTTT
V: TRBV7-6; size: NA; D: NA; J: TRBJ2-7; CDR3: CAGEGDNSPLHF; DNA: TGTGCAGGGGAAGGGGATAATTCACCCCTCCACTTC
V: TRBV6-1; size: many; D: NA; J: TRBJ2-7; CDR3: CASSEIPGVHEQYF; DNA: TGTGCCAGCAGTGAAATACCAGGGGTCCACGAGCAGTACTTC
V: TRBV28; size: NA; D: NA; J: TRBJ2-3; CDR3: CASSSNAPTDTQYF; DNA: TGTGCCAGCAGTTCCAATGCCCCCACAGATACGCAGTATTTT
V: TRBV6-5; size: few; D: NA; J: TRBJ1-3; CDR3: CASSYSRQSGNTIYF; DNA: TGTGCCAGCAGTTACTCGCGACAGTCTGGAAACACCATATATTTT
V: TRBV4-2; size: NA; D: NA; J: TRBJ2-3; CDR3: CASSQEYTDTLYF; DNA: TGTGCCAGCAGCCAAGAATACACAGATACGCTGTATTTT